This T cell receptor (beta chain) was captured by sequencing in a study of TIL therapy for anti-PD-1-resistant metastatic lung cancer. Sequencing used immunoSEQ v3. Libraries were prepared by immunoSEQ multiplex PCR; TCRdb keeps only in-frame clonotypes and omits some of them. Seen here are more than 10,000 clones, 50% to 65% observed once, and the top ten hold 10% to 15%. The sample's time point: pre-treatment sample, taken before nivolumab and TIL therapy. Most excised metastases sampled were pleural nodules or supraclavicular lymph nodes. Patients then received nivolumab; progressors got lymphodepletion, TIL and IL-2. J gave up 2 bases and V 4 bases, and 6 bases lay outside the gene matches. Germline values: CDR1 SGHRS, CDR2 YFSETQ. The CDR3 runs 15 residues.

Source: tumor tissue, taken at baseline. This TCR derives from a person between 25 and 79 years old with non-small cell lung cancer. The gene calls are TRBV5-1 and TRBJ1-5; 7 nucleotides agree with TRBD1. The CDR3 sequence is CASSPTGFGNQPQHF. CDR3 DNA: TGCGCCAGCAGCCCGACAGGGTTTGGCAATCAGCCCCAGCATTTT.